This TCR beta chain is drawn from a study of T cells expressing NK-cell markers. Study in general: With respect to HCMV, most of the eight sequenced donors were seropositive, and one was seronegative.

Points on this clonotype: Its antigen is currently unknown.

Whole-study findings and limits: The share of CD8+ T cells held by dominant NKG2C+ clonotypes was about 1.0-7.5% in roughly 6 donors. The leading position in the CD3+CD56-NKG2C+ fraction of four donors also went to these clonotypes.

TCR beta libraries carry UMIs added by 5'RACE template switching. One entry per CDR3 protein, without DNA, is what TCRdb gives after re-calling the 5' RACE reads. The table lists 550,000 to 600,000 distinct CDR3 sequences. The CDR3 has 14 residues. Per germline, CDR1 MDHEN and CDR2 SYDVKM. Specimen: blood T cells: a sorted CD56 or NKG2C T cell subset, CD4+ or CD8+ T cells, or bulk PBMC T cells (not recorded which). The TCR comes from a young man in good health. The chain has TRBV28 and TRBJ2-5; without DNA, the TCRdb call of TRBD1 cannot be checked. CDR3 protein: CASSMTGVQETQYF.